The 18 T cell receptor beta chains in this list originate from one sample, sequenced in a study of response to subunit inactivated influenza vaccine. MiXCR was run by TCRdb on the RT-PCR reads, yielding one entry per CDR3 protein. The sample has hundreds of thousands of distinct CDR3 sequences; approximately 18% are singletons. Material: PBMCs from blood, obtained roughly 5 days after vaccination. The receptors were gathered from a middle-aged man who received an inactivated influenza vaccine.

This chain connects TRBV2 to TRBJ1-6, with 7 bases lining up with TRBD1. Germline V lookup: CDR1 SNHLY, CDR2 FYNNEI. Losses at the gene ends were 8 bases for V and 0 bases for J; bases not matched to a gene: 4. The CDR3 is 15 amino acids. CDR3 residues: CASQDRSSYNSPLHF. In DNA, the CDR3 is TGTGCCAGCCAGGACAGGAGCTCCTATAATTCACCCCTCCACTTT.

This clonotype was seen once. The CDR3 here is CSVAGGNSYNEQFF. CDR3 DNA: TGCAGCGTTGCAGGGGGTAACTCCTACAATGAGCAGTTCTTC. This chain links TRBV29-1 with TRBJ2-1, with 7 bases that match TRBD1. The germline V gene has CDR1 SQVTM and CDR2 ANQGSEA. The CDR3 is 14 amino acids. V lost 4 bases, J lost 0 bases, and 3 bases stayed unmatched.

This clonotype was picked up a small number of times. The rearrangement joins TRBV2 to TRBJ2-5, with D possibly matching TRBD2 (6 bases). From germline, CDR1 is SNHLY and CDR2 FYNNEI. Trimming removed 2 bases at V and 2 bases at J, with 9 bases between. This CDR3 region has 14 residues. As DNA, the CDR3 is TGTGCCAGCAGTGAAATTGCGGGACAAGAGACCCAGTACTTC. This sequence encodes CASSEIAGQETQYF. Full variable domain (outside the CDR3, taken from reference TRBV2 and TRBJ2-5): EPEVTQTPSHQVTQMGQEVILRCVPISNHLYFYWYRQILGQKVEFLVSFYNNEISEKSEIFDDQFSVERPDGSNFTLKIRSTKLEDSAMYFCASSEIAGQETQYFGPGTRLLVL.

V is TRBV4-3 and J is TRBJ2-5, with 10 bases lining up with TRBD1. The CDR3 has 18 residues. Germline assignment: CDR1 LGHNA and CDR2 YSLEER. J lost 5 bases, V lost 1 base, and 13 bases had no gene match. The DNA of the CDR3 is TGCGCCAGCAGCCAAGGCCTTAGCCGGGACAGGGGTGAGGAGACCCAGTACTTC. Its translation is CASSQGLSRDRGEETQYF.

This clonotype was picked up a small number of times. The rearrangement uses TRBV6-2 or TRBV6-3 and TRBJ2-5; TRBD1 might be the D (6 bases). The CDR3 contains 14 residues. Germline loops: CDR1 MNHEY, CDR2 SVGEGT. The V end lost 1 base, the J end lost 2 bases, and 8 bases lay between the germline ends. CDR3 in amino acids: CASSYWTDQETQYF. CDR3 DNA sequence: TGTGCCAGCAGTTACTGGACAGATCAAGAGACCCAGTACTTC.

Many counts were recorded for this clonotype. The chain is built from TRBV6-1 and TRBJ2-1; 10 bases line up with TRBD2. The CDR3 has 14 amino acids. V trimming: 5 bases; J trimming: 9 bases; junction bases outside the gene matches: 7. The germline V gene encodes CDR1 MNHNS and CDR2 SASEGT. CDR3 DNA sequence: TGTGCCAGCAGTCAGCGGGAGGGGGTTAGTGAGCAGTTCTTC. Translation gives CASSQREGVSEQFF.

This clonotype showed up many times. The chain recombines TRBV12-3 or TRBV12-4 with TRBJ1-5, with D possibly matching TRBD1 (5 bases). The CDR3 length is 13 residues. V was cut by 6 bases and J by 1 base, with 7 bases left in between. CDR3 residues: CASRQASNQPQHF. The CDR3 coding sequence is TGTGCCAGCAGACAGGCGAGCAATCAGCCCCAGCATTTT.

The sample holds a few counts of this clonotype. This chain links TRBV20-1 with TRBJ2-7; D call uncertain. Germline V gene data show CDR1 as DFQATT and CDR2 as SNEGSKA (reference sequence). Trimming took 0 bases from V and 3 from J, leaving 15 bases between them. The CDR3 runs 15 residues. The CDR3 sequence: CSARDRPGSYYEQYF. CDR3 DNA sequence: TGCAGTGCTAGAGATCGACCGGGTTCCTACTACGAGCAGTACTTC.

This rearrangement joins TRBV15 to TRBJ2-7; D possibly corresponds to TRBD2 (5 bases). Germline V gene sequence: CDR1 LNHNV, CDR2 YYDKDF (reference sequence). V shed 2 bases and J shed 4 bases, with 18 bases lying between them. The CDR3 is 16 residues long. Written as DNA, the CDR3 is TGTGCCACCAGCAGACCTTCGGGAAGGGCCGGGTACGAGCAGTACTTC. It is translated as CATSRPSGRAGYEQYF.

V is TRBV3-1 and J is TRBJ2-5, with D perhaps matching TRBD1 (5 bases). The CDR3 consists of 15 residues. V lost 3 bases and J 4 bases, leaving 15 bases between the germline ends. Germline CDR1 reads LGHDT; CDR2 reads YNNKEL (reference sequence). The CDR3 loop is CASSHKGQRGETQYF. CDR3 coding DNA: TGTGCCAGCAGCCACAAGGGGCAGCGTGGAGAGACCCAGTACTTC.

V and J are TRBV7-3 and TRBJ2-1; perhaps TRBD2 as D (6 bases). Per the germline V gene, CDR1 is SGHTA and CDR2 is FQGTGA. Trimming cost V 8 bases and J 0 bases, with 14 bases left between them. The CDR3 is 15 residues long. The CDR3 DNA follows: TGTGCCAGCGCCCGAGCGGGCCGCTCCTACAATGAGCAGTTCTTC. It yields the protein CASARAGRSYNEQFF.

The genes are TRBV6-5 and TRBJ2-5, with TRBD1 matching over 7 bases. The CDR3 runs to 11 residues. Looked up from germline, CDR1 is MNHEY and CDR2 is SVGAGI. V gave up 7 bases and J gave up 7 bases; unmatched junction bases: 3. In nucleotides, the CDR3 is TGTGCCAGCAAACAGGGGAGGACCCAGTACTTC. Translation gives CASKQGRTQYF.

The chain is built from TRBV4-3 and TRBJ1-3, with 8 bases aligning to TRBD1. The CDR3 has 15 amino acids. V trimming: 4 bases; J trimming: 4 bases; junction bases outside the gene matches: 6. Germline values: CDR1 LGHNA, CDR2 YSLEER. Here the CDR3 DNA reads TGCGCCAGCAGCCCTGGTAGGACAGGGGGAAACACCATATATTTT. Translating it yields CASSPGRTGGNTIYF.

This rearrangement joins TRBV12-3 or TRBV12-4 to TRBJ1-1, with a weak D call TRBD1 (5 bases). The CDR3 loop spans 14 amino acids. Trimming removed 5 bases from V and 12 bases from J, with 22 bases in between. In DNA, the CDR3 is TGTGCCAGCAGTCCCGCAGGGACCGCCGACCAGACTTTCTTT. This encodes CASSPAGTADQTFF.

CDR3 sequence (DNA): TGTGCCAGCAGCTTAGGGGGGGCAGAGAGGGCTTTCTTT. Translation: CASSLGGAERAFF. The chain couples TRBV7-8 to TRBJ1-1, with D possibly matching TRBD1 (6 bases). The V end lost 1 base, the J end lost 11 bases, and 14 bases lay between the germline ends. Germline CDR1 and CDR2: SGHVS and FQNEAQ. The CDR3 consists of 13 residues.

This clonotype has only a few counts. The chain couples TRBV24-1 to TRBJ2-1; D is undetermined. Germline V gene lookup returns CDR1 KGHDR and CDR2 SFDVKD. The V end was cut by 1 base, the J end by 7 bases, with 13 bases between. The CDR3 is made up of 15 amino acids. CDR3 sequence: CATSDFGQFENEQFF. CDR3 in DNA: TGTGCCACCAGTGATTTTGGGCAGTTCGAGAATGAGCAGTTCTTC.

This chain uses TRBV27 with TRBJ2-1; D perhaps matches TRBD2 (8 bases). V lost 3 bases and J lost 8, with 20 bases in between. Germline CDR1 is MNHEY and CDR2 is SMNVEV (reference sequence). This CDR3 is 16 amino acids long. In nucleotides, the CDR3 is TGTGCCAGCAGTTTCCCCTCGGGAGGGGGCGCGTATGAGCAGTTCTTC. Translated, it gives CASSFPSGGGAYEQFF.

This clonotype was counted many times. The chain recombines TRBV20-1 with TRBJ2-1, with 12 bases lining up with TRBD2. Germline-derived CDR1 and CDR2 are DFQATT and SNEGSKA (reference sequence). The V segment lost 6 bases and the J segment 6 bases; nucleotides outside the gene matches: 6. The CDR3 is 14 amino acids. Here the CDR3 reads CSAKTSGSGNEQFF. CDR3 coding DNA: TGCAGTGCCAAGACTAGCGGGAGTGGCAATGAGCAGTTCTTC.